This T cell receptor beta chain was documented in a study of blood T cells in healthy people across ages. Combining a sample-barcoded 5' primer with a J-beta primer mix, a second PCR ran for 7 to 11 cycles. MiXCR, run by TCRdb on the 5' RACE reads, gives a single entry per CDR3 protein. The sample lists 750,000 to 1,000,000 distinct CDR3 sequences, about 27% occurring once. Each sample yielded at least 6 million isolated PBMCs. CDR3 size: 14 residues. V gave up 5 bases and J gave up 1 base; unmatched junction bases: 2. Germline CDR1 reads SGHVS; CDR2 reads FQNEAQ. The sample was also linked to a second study, of T cells of mothers and their children. Per that study: Compared with unrelated pairs, related mother-child pairs had slightly higher, non-significant overlap.

This clonotype was sampled from a middle-aged woman in good health. The genes are TRBV7-8 and TRBJ2-3; TRBD1 aligns across 8 bases. Material: blood. The CDR3 protein is CASSAQGGTDTQYF. The CDR3 DNA reads TGTGCCAGCAGCGCACAGGGGGGCACAGATACGCAGTATTTT.